This T cell receptor beta chain is from a study of shared clonotypes between healthy human individuals. Some clones are missing from TCRdb's copy, which holds only in-frame ones; the method was immunoSEQ multiplex PCR. The repertoire consists of over a million clones, with 95% to 99% occurring once and the leading ten covering around 0.45%. A CD45RA-negative memory subset and a CD45RA+ naive subset were separated from the CD4+ cells. V was clipped by 3 bases and J by 7 bases, with 9 bases between them. Germline V gives CDR1 DFQATT, CDR2 SNEGSKA (reference sequence). There are 11 residues in the CDR3.

This chain joins TRBV20-1 and TRBJ1-1; TRBD1 might be the D (6 bases). The sequenced sample was naive CD4+ T cells sorted from blood. Subset here: CD45RA+ positively selected. This clonotype was sampled from a man aged 30-40 years in good health. As DNA, the CDR3 is TGCAGTGCTAGCTCGGACAGTGAAGCTTTCTTT. Amino acid sequence: CSASSDSEAFF.